The text below deals with one TCR beta chain. TCRdb's table, derived via immunoSEQ multiplex PCR, lists solely in-frame clones and lacks some. The sample carries about 310,000 clones, around 90% recorded once. The data originate from a study of blood T cell repertoires in COVID-19. Study context: T cells, B-cell-depleted T cells, or PBMCs provided the cDNA or gDNA that served as material.

Enrollees, about 18 to 95 years old, lived in approximately 24 US areas. Per the germline V gene, CDR1 is MDHEN and CDR2 is SYDVKM. The CDR3 totals 20 residues. V was shortened by 4 bases and J by 0 bases, with 25 bases between the two germline ends. The receptor comes from a man in his 60s who had recovered from COVID-19. The sequencing input was PBMCs or T cells enriched from blood (not recorded which). The genes are TRBV28 and TRBJ2-4, with D perhaps matching TRBD1 or TRBD2 (7 bases each). CDR3 region: CASSSWTGGGRALAKNIQYF. CDR3 DNA: TGTGCCAGCAGTTCATGGACAGGCGGGGGTCGCGCTCTAGCCAAAAACATTCAGTACTTC.